Below are 17 T cell receptor beta chains sequenced from a single sample in a study of blood T cell repertoires in COVID-19 (dated by TCRdb to about 2020). The library came from the immunoSEQ multiplex PCR assay. TCRdb limited this immuneACCESS table to in-frame rearrangements with V and J called. A share of clones is missing; checked studies link under half to unresolved V genes, and the rest is unexplained. This sample has nearly 250,000 clones in its table, and around nine tenths of those were observed once. Together, the top ten hold approximately 1.5% of the sample. The source material was peripheral blood. These receptors all come from a woman in her fifties or sixties who had recovered from COVID-19.

The V and J genes are TRBV18 and TRBJ2-6; 9 bases align to TRBD1. V was pared by 4 bases and J by 4 bases, with 14 bases of the junction left unmatched. This CDR3 spans 19 amino acids. Germline V CDR1 and CDR2: KGHSH, LQKENI. The CDR3 bases are TGTGCCAGCTCACGGACAACAGGGGGCGCAAAGACCGGGGCCAACGTCCTGACTTTC. Translating it yields CASSRTTGGAKTGANVLTF.

The chain recombines TRBV7-2 with TRBJ2-3, with D unresolved. The CDR3 runs 14 residues. With 5 bases removed from V and 0 bases from J, the gap between germline ends came to 9 bases. Per germline, CDR1 SGHTA and CDR2 FQGNSA. This CDR3 is CASSQIRSTDTQYF. CDR3 coding DNA: TGTGCCAGCAGCCAGATCAGGAGCACAGATACGCAGTATTTT.

The V call is TRBV7-3, the J call TRBJ2-3; 10 positions agree with TRBD2. Germline-derived CDR1 and CDR2 are SGHTA and FQGTGA. Germline trimming cut 5 bases from V and 2 bases from J; bases unmatched to any gene: 13. The CDR3 spans 18 residues. The CDR3 nucleotides are TGTGCCAGCAGCCCTTCCCTTAGCGGGGGGCCCCTCACAGATACGCAGTATTTT. This sequence encodes CASSPSLSGGPLTDTQYF.

This clone was seen a few times. The chain combines TRBV18 with TRBJ1-2, with TRBD1 as a possible D gene (6 bases). V was pared by 3 bases and J by 5 bases, with 7 bases between. Looked up from germline, CDR1 is KGHSH and CDR2 is LQKENI. The CDR3 sequence is 12 residues long. CDR3 loop: CASSPDRYGYTF. DNA of the CDR3: TGTGCCAGCTCACCGGACAGATATGGCTACACCTTC.

The chain recombines TRBV5-1 with TRBJ2-3; no firm D call. Germline values: CDR1 SGHRS, CDR2 YFSETQ. V lost 3 bases and J lost 2, with 4 bases in between. This CDR3 comprises 12 residues. The CDR3 sequence is CASSSLTDTQYF. The CDR3 DNA follows: TGCGCCAGCAGCTCCCTCACAGATACGCAGTATTTT.

V gene TRBV27 combines with J gene TRBJ2-1; 8 bases align to TRBD2. The length of the CDR3 is 15 residues. Per the germline V gene, CDR1 is MNHEY and CDR2 is SMNVEV (reference sequence). V dropped 3 bases and J dropped 5; count of bases not matched to a gene: 6. The DNA of the CDR3 is TGTGCCAGCAGTTTTATCGGGGGGGCAGACAATGAGCAGTTCTTC. Translated: CASSFIGGADNEQFF.

The chain joins TRBV6-2 or TRBV6-3 to TRBJ2-5; a possible D gene is TRBD2 (6 bases). The ends were cut back, 4 bases at V and 4 bases at J, with 16 bases in the middle. CDR1 is MNHEY, CDR2 SVGEGT, per germline. The CDR3 loop spans 15 amino acids. CDR3 nucleotides: TGTGCCAGCAGTTTCATGGGGGAGGTGGCAGAGACCCAGTACTTC. Protein product: CASSFMGEVAETQYF.

The chain carries TRBV5-4 and TRBJ1-2; D gene ambiguous. The CDR3 is 14 residues long. From germline, CDR1 is SGHNT and CDR2 YYREEE (reference sequence). Between the trimmed V and J ends, which lost 5 bases and 6 bases, there was a span of 17 bases. CDR3: CASSLLAEVHGYTF. CDR3 nucleotide sequence: TGTGCCAGCAGTTTATTGGCGGAGGTTCATGGCTACACCTTC.

This clone came up once. The chain recombines TRBV18 with TRBJ1-3, with TRBD1 matching over 7 bases. Trimming took 3 bases from V and 4 from J; bases not matched to a gene: 6. The CDR3 has 15 residues. Germline values: CDR1 KGHSH, CDR2 LQKENI. The CDR3 region has the DNA TGTGCCAGCTCACCTCAGACAGGGCAAGGAAACACCATATATTTT. It specifies CASSPQTGQGNTIYF. The complete variable domain, with remaining parts taken from reference TRBV18 and TRBJ1-3, reads NAGVMQNPRHLVRRRGQEARLRCSPMKGHSHVYWYRQLPEEGLKFMVYLQKENIIDESGMPKERFSAEFPKEGPSILRIQQVVRGDSAAYFCASSPQTGQGNTIYFGEGSWLTVV.

This clone has more than one count but fewer than ten. V gene TRBV4-2 combines with J gene TRBJ2-3; D possibly corresponds to TRBD2 (6 bases). The V end lost 0 bases, the J end lost 2 bases, and 9 bases lay between the germline ends. Germline V gives CDR1 LGHNA, CDR2 YNFKEQ. This CDR3 contains 15 residues. In nucleotides, the CDR3 is TGTGCCAGCAGCCAAGATCGGGGGTTCACAGATACGCAGTATTTT. Protein sequence: CASSQDRGFTDTQYF.

This sequence joins TRBV4-1 and TRBJ1-3; D unresolved. V lost 5 bases, J lost 4 bases, and 18 bases lay in between. This CDR3 comprises 16 residues. Germline V gene data show CDR1 as MGHRA and CDR2 as YSYEKL. CDR3 amino acids: CASSRIQVPSGNTIYF. In nucleotides, the CDR3 is TGCGCCAGCAGCAGAATACAAGTACCATCCGGAAACACCATATATTTT.

This rearrangement joins TRBV7-3 to TRBJ1-2; TRBD1 matches at 8 bases. The CDR3 totals 13 residues. The germline CDR1 and CDR2 sequences are SGHTA and FQGTGA. V was pared by 5 bases and J by 5 bases, with 4 bases of the junction left unmatched. The CDR3 region is CASSRGQAYGYTF. CDR3 nucleotide sequence: TGTGCCAGCAGCCGGGGACAGGCGTATGGCTACACCTTC. Combining the CDR3 with reference TRBV7-3 and TRBJ1-2 gives the whole variable domain GAGVSQTPSNKVTEKGKYVELRCDPISGHTALYWYRQSLGQGPEFLIYFQGTGAADDSGLPNDRFFAVRPEGSVSTLKIQRTERGDSAVYLCASSRGQAYGYTFGSGTRLTVV.

The V gene is TRBV10-3, the J gene TRBJ2-7; perhaps TRBD1 as D (6 bases). The CDR3 contains 13 residues. Germline V gene data show CDR1 as ENHRY and CDR2 as SYGVKD. V lost 4 bases and J 3 bases, leaving 10 bases between the germline ends. The CDR3 sequence is CAISAGVDYEQYF. The CDR3 DNA sequence: TGTGCCATCAGTGCAGGGGTCGACTACGAGCAGTACTTC.

The chain employs TRBV25-1 and TRBJ2-7; 8 nucleotides match TRBD1. CDR1 and CDR2 from the germline V gene are MGHDK and SYGVNS. This CDR3 has 14 amino acids. J lost 3 bases, V lost 3 bases, and 4 bases had no gene match. The CDR3, as DNA: TGTGCCAGCAGTGACCGACAGGGGCGCTACGAGCAGTACTTC. Residues: CASSDRQGRYEQYF.

The rearrangement uses TRBV2 and TRBJ2-5, with D perhaps matching TRBD1 (6 bases). Germline V CDR1 and CDR2: SNHLY, FYNNEI. The CDR3 has 14 amino acids. V shed 7 bases and J shed 4 bases, with 16 bases lying between them. The DNA of the CDR3 is TGTGCCAGCAAGAGGCAGGGGTGGGTAGAGACCCAGTACTTC. Residues: CASKRQGWVETQYF.

The genes are TRBV18 and TRBJ2-2; no definite D call. This CDR3 has 15 amino acids. Germline-derived CDR1 and CDR2 are KGHSH and LQKENI. V gave up 3 bases and J gave up 1 base, with 9 bases separating them. DNA for the CDR3: TGTGCCAGCTCACCCTCGGCAGGGAACACCGGGGAGCTGTTTTTT. This sequence encodes CASSPSAGNTGELFF.

J is TRBJ2-7 and V is TRBV6-2 or TRBV6-3; 7 bases agree with TRBD1. V shed 5 bases, J shed 2 bases, and the junction held 6 bases outside the gene matches. The length of the CDR3 is 14 residues. Germline CDR1 is MNHEY and CDR2 is SVGEGT. The CDR3 DNA sequence: TGTGCCAGCAGTATGAGGACAGGAGCCTACGAGCAGTACTTC. Translating gives CASSMRTGAYEQYF.